This T cell receptor (beta chain) originates from a study of tissue T cells after allogeneic stem cell transplantation. CDR1 FNHDT and CDR2 SITEND come from the germline V gene (reference sequence). The J segment lost 3 bases and the V segment lost 5 bases, leaving 5 bases of the junction unmatched. The CDR3 length is 14 residues. Regarding the study as a whole: Shared clones across patients were few; motif clustering revealed tissue-specific shared signatures.

Libraries were prepared by immunoSEQ multiplex PCR; TCRdb keeps only in-frame clonotypes and omits some of them. The table has approximately 47,000 clones, about 73% seen once; the top ten hold roughly 0.77%. In regard to this clone: Its antigen remains unidentified. Germline and genes here are mouse. The sequence runs out 1 residue before the end of the CDR3; the remainder is reconstructed from the germline J gene.

The clonotype was recovered from a pool of C57BL/6 mice in good health. The chain combines TRBV19 with TRBJ2-4, with 8 bases identical to TRBD1. Sequencing was performed on sorted cells pooled from one or two spleens. CDR3 DNA (partial): TGTGCCAGCAGAATCACAGGGGGACAAAACACCTTGTAC. Amino acid sequence: CASRITGGQNTLY. From start to end, the CDR3 is CASRITGGQNTLYF.